The 26 T cell receptor beta chains presented below share a single source sample, sequenced in a study of spatial heterogeneity in lung cancer. The time point was: sample taken at primary tumor resection. These receptors' targets are unknown. Whole-study findings and limits: Counts that tracked tumor mutation counts were those of expanded intratumoral alpha and beta TCRs.

TCRdb called the 5' RACE reads again in MiXCR, with one record for every CDR3 protein. The sample has approximately 5,000 distinct CDR3 sequences, under 20% seen once. The sample in question was lung tumor tissue, obtained at surgery. These receptors were taken from a male donor with early-stage non-small cell lung cancer.

Within the sample, this clonotype is medium-sized. The gene calls are TRBV4-3 and TRBJ1-1, with a tentative D call TRBD1 (6 bases). Germline CDR1 LGHNA, CDR2 YSLEER. V was cut by 1 base and J by 7 bases, with 10 bases left in between. This CDR3 spans 13 amino acids. CDR3 DNA: TGCGCCAGCAGCCAAGGCATACAGGGTGAAGCTTTCTTT. Its translation: CASSQGIQGEAFF.

The J gene is TRBJ2-2, the V gene TRBV27; D may correspond to TRBD1 or TRBD2 (6 bases each). V was clipped by 3 bases and J by 7 bases, with 12 bases between them. CDR3 length equals 14 residues. Germline CDR1 reads MNHEY; CDR2 reads SMNVEV (reference sequence). CDR3 loop: CASSLIGGNGELFF. CDR3 DNA sequence: TGTGCCAGCAGTTTGATCGGGGGCAACGGGGAGCTGTTTTTT.

The sample holds many counts of this clonotype. The chain uses TRBV11-2 and TRBJ2-3, with TRBD2 matching over 11 bases. Germline CDR1 SGHAT, CDR2 FQNNGV. The ends lost 3 bases at V and 4 bases at J; junction bases unmatched: 6. This CDR3 is 16 amino acids long. In nucleotides, the CDR3 is TGTGCCAGCAGCTTTGTAGCGGGAGGGAAATCAGATACGCAGTATTTT. Protein product: CASSFVAGGKSDTQYF.

This clonotype counts as medium-sized. V usage is TRBV6-5 and J usage is TRBJ2-3, with 10 bases lining up with TRBD2. The length of the CDR3 is 18 residues. Germline loops: CDR1 MNHEY, CDR2 SVGAGI. V lost 2 bases, J lost 8 bases, and 16 bases stayed unmatched. Here the CDR3 reads CASSYALMSGRAVLTQYF. CDR3 coding DNA: TGTGCCAGCAGTTACGCCCTAATGAGCGGGAGGGCCGTTCTTACGCAGTATTTT.

This chain links TRBV6-6 with TRBJ1-1, with D possibly TRBD1 on 5 matching bases. With 6 bases removed from V and 7 bases from J, the gap between germline ends came to 9 bases. Germline V gene lookup returns CDR1 MNHNY and CDR2 SVGAGI (reference sequence). The CDR3 runs 11 residues. The CDR3 nucleotides read TGTGCCAGCAGGACCAGGGATGAAGCTTTCTTT. Its translation: CASRTRDEAFF.

By share, this clonotype counts as medium-sized (0.01 to 0.1%). The chain combines TRBV19 with TRBJ1-2, with no clear D. The V gene's germline CDR1 is LNHDA and CDR2 SQIVND (reference sequence). V was pared by 8 bases and J by 4 bases, with 14 bases between. The CDR3 is 13 amino acids. CDR3 in DNA: TGTGCCAGTGCCGGGTCCTTATCCTATGGCTACACCTTC. Residues: CASAGSLSYGYTF.

This clonotype has just a few counts. The chain uses TRBV7-2 and TRBJ2-1, with TRBD2 matching 11 bases. J lost 3 bases, V lost 5 bases, and 6 bases had no gene match. Germline lookup yields CDR1 SGHTA and CDR2 FQGNSA. The CDR3 totals 16 residues. CDR3 coding DNA: TGTGCCAGCAGCCACATAGCGGGAGGGCACTACAATGAGCAGTTCTTC. The encoded protein is CASSHIAGGHYNEQFF.

This clonotype is labeled as medium-sized. The chain joins TRBV20-1 to TRBJ2-3; no reliable D call. V lost 6 bases, J lost 0 bases, and 16 bases lay in between. The germline V gene encodes CDR1 DFQATT and CDR2 SNEGSKA (reference sequence). This CDR3 is built from 15 residues. The CDR3 sequence: CSAPTPTSSTDTQYF. CDR3 in DNA: TGCAGTGCACCAACCCCAACCTCTAGCACAGATACGCAGTATTTT.

Sample share makes this clonotype large. This chain links TRBV7-9 with TRBJ2-7; D call uncertain. V shed 7 bases and J shed 4 bases, with 14 bases lying between them. CDR3 length equals 13 residues. Germline V CDR1 and CDR2: SEHNR, FQNEAQ (reference sequence). CDR3 protein: CASTNSVGYEQYF. CDR3 nucleotide sequence: TGTGCCAGCACCAACTCGGTAGGGTACGAGCAGTACTTC.

Concerning this clonotype: This could be a read error, since a much larger clone is one nucleotide away. The rearrangement links TRBV6-1 to TRBJ2-1; D remains unclear. Per the germline V gene, CDR1 is MNHNS and CDR2 is SASEGT. The V gene lost 1 base and the J gene lost 6 bases, with 4 bases spanning the gap. CDR3 length: 12 residues. The CDR3 DNA sequence: TGTGCCAGCAGTGAAGAGGGCAATGAGCAGTTCTTC. Translating it yields CASSEEGNEQFF.

The chain has TRBV5-1 and TRBJ2-5, with 15 positions matching TRBD2. Germline values: CDR1 SGHRS, CDR2 YFSETQ. V shed 5 bases and J 6 bases; nucleotides not matched to a gene: 5. This CDR3 has 15 amino acids. The CDR3 protein is CASSPGTSGGQTQYF. CDR3 coding DNA: TGCGCCAGCAGTCCCGGGACTAGCGGGGGGCAGACCCAGTACTTC.

The V call is TRBV30, the J call TRBJ1-5; 8 positions agree with TRBD1. From germline, CDR1 is GTSNPN and CDR2 SVGIG (reference sequence). J gave up 5 bases and V 5 bases, and 5 bases lay outside the gene matches. CDR3 length equals 13 residues. CDR3 DNA sequence: TGTGCCTGGGCAGGGGGCGCGGATCAGCCCCAGCATTTT. Translating gives CAWAGGADQPQHF.

The rearrangement links TRBV14 to TRBJ2-1; D might be TRBD2 (5 bases). The V end lost 3 bases, the J end lost 2 bases, and 11 bases lay between the germline ends. The CDR3 length is 15 residues. CDR1 is SGHDN and CDR2 is FVKESK in the germline V gene. CDR3 amino acids: CASSQTDLTYNEQFF. CDR3 sequence (DNA): TGTGCCAGCAGCCAGACGGACTTAACCTACAATGAGCAGTTCTTC.

Sample share makes this clonotype medium-sized. CDR3: CASSFDIPQSGYTF. In DNA, the CDR3 is TGTGCCAGCAGCTTTGACATTCCGCAATCCGGCTACACCTTC. The V call is TRBV7-9, the J call TRBJ1-2; D unresolved. Germline values: CDR1 SEHNR, CDR2 FQNEAQ (reference sequence). The ends were cut back, 3 bases at V and 8 bases at J, with 16 bases in the middle. This CDR3 contains 14 residues.

By proportion, this clonotype is medium-sized. The chain uses TRBV27 and TRBJ2-1, with D possibly matching TRBD1 (6 bases). This CDR3 is built from 16 residues. CDR1 and CDR2 (germline): MNHEY, SMNVEV (reference sequence). The ends were cut back, 0 bases at V and 3 bases at J, with 12 bases in the middle. The CDR3: CASSLSRRGGYNEQFF. CDR3 DNA: TGTGCCAGCAGTTTATCCCGCAGGGGCGGCTACAATGAGCAGTTCTTC.

To note about this clonotype: A much larger clone sits a single nucleotide away, making a read error possible. V usage is TRBV5-1 and J usage is TRBJ2-2; D gene uncertain. This CDR3 is built from 13 residues. Germline V lookup: CDR1 SGHRS, CDR2 YFSETQ. CDR3 region: CAISFEVPGELFF. The DNA of the CDR3 is TGCGCCATCAGCTTCGAGGTTCCCGGGGAGCTGTTTTTT.

This clonotype is medium-sized. The CDR3 nucleotides are TGTGCCAGCAGGCTTGGGACCGCGAACACTGAAGCTTTCTTT. It is translated as CASRLGTANTEAFF. The V and J genes are TRBV7-2 and TRBJ1-1; the D gene is possibly TRBD1 (5 bases). Looked up from germline, CDR1 is SGHTA and CDR2 is FQGNSA. V was trimmed by 6 bases and J by 1 base, leaving 12 bases between them. This CDR3 contains 14 residues.

This clonotype is judged medium-sized. The J gene is TRBJ2-3, the V gene TRBV4-2; D remains ambiguous. This CDR3 comprises 14 residues. Trimming shortened V by 0 bases and J by 4 bases, and 8 bases separated the two germline ends. CDR1 is LGHNA and CDR2 is YNFKEQ in the germline V gene. CDR3 nucleotides: TGTGCCAGCAGCCAAGAGATAGCATCAGATACGCAGTATTTT. As protein: CASSQEIASDTQYF.

This clonotype is medium-sized within its sample. The rearrangement joins TRBV5-1 to TRBJ2-5, with D tentatively TRBD2 (5 bases). Germline CDR1 and CDR2: SGHRS and YFSETQ. Trimming stripped 5 bases from V and 1 base from J, with 12 bases between. There are 14 residues in the CDR3. CDR3 amino acids: CASRSGISQETQYF. CDR3 nucleotide sequence: TGCGCCAGCAGGTCGGGGATTTCCCAAGAGACCCAGTACTTC.

This clonotype is termed medium-sized. The V gene is TRBV4-2, the J gene TRBJ2-6; either TRBD1 or TRBD2 may fit D (5 bases each). The CDR3 extends over 18 amino acids. The germline gives CDR1 LGHNA, CDR2 YNFKEQ. V lost 0 bases to trimming and J lost 3 bases, with 15 bases between them. CDR3 amino acids: CASSQDIIMGVGANVLTF. In DNA, the CDR3 is TGTGCCAGCAGCCAAGATATCATTATGGGGGTTGGGGCCAACGTCCTGACTTTC.

The sample holds a few counts of this clonotype. This rearrangement joins TRBV27 to TRBJ1-5; 7 bases agree with TRBD1. CDR1 and CDR2 (germline): MNHEY, SMNVEV (reference sequence). The CDR3 runs 16 residues. V lost 0 bases to trimming and J lost 2 bases; unmatched junction nucleotides: 4. CDR3 sequence (DNA): TGTGCCAGCAGTTTATCGTCCAGGGGGGGCAATCAGCCCCAGCATTTT. This codes for CASSLSSRGGNQPQHF.

This clonotype is medium-sized in the sample. This rearrangement joins TRBV27 to TRBJ2-7; 7 bases line up with TRBD2. The V and J ends lost 3 bases and 2 bases, in that order; junction bases with no gene match: 10. The germline CDR1 and CDR2 sequences are MNHEY and SMNVEV (reference sequence). The CDR3 covers 16 residues. CDR3 sequence: CASSLGGVGITYEQYF. DNA for the CDR3: TGTGCCAGCAGTTTGGGGGGGGTTGGCATTACCTACGAGCAGTACTTC.

The chain couples TRBV6-6 to TRBJ2-1; TRBD1 or TRBD2 may be the D gene (5 bases each). Germline V gene sequence: CDR1 MNHNY, CDR2 SVGAGI (reference sequence). The V and J ends lost 4 bases and 0 bases respectively, with 10 bases between them. The CDR3 runs to 15 residues. The CDR3 region is CASSSRDHSYNEQFF. In nucleotides, the CDR3 is TGTGCCAGCAGTTCCCGGGACCACTCCTACAATGAGCAGTTCTTC.

This clonotype is categorized as medium-sized. This rearrangement joins TRBV12-3 or TRBV12-4 to TRBJ1-3; D ambiguous. V lost 3 bases and J lost 0, with 6 bases in between. The CDR3 sequence is 14 residues long. CDR3 amino acids: CASSFGSSGNTIYF. As DNA, the CDR3 is TGTGCCAGCAGTTTTGGGAGCTCTGGAAACACCATATATTTT.

This clonotype counts as medium-sized (0.01 to 0.1%). The V call is TRBV18, the J call TRBJ2-1, with 9 bases identical to TRBD1. The J segment lost 6 bases and the V segment lost 3 bases, leaving 3 bases of the junction unmatched. The CDR3 loop spans 14 amino acids. CDR1 is KGHSH and CDR2 is LQKENI in the germline V gene. CDR3 bases: TGTGCCAGCTCACCCGGGACAGGGCGCAATGAGCAGTTCTTC. Translated: CASSPGTGRNEQFF.

The table lists this clonotype with many counts. This chain joins TRBV7-8 and TRBJ2-7; D not resolved. The length of the CDR3 is 16 residues. Looked up from germline, CDR1 is SGHVS and CDR2 is FQNEAQ. Trimming cost V 5 bases and J 2 bases, with 19 bases left between them. The CDR3 coding sequence is TGTGCCAGCAGCACACCCCCCAGTGGCTCCCCCTACGAGCAGTACTTC. It is translated as CASSTPPSGSPYEQYF.